Detailed here is one T cell receptor (beta chain). Its antigen is not identified. The data were obtained in a study of T cell responses to AZD1222 COVID-19 vaccine. General study points: Repertoires were obtained only post-peak T cell response. Unmutated variant regions are reportedly the target of nearly half of TCRs that are spike-specific.

V was clipped by 5 bases and J by 3 bases; unmatched bases: 13. CDR1 is PRHDT, CDR2 FYEKMQ, per germline (reference sequence). This CDR3 is built from 17 residues. Clones were read by immunoSEQ multiplex PCR, and TCRdb kept only the in-frame ones, dropping some. Of 130,000 or so clones listed, 90% to 95% are singletons. The chain carries TRBV13 and TRBJ1-2; 9 bases match TRBD1. This receptor was obtained from an adult in good health. The material sequenced was peripheral blood, taken on day 0 of AZD1222 vaccination. CDR3 loop: CASSPNPGTGLHYGYTF. CDR3 coding DNA: TGTGCCAGCAGCCCGAACCCAGGGACAGGGTTGCACTATGGCTACACCTTC.